The source of this T cell receptor beta chain is a study of radiation and T cells in renal cell carcinoma. Study background: Nephrectomy followed 15 Gy stereotactic body radiation by 4 weeks.

Indicated time point: blood 2 weeks post-SBRT. Regarding treatment: 15 Gy SBRT to primary tumor, nephrectomy 4 weeks later. CDR1 is SGHRS and CDR2 is YFSETQ in the germline V gene. This CDR3 spans 14 amino acids. Trimming cost V 4 bases and J 4 bases, with 14 bases left between them. Assay: immunoSEQ multiplex PCR; the TCRdb copy retains only in-frame clones and omits some. Of 100,000 to 150,000 clones in the sample, more than 70% were seen once. The sequence came from a woman in her sixties or seventies with renal cell carcinoma. The rearrangement joins TRBV5-1 to TRBJ1-1; D remains unclear. The material was blood, obtained from a patient whose treatment included radiotherapy and nephrectomy. This CDR3 is CASSLDGLGTEAFF. Written as DNA, the CDR3 is TGCGCCAGCAGCCTTGACGGCCTTGGCACTGAAGCTTTCTTT. Full variable domain (rest looked up from reference TRBV5-1 and TRBJ1-1): KAGVTQTPRYLIKTRGQQVTLSCSPISGHRSVSWYQQTPGQGLQFLFEYFSETQRNKGNFPGRFSGRQFSNSRSEMNVSTLELGDSALYLCASSLDGLGTEAFFGQGTRLTVV.